The clone carrying this T cell receptor (beta chain) was counted between two and nine times. The antigen is undetermined. Hyperthyroidism had been newly diagnosed in patients aged 18 to 65, and its duration was under 2 months. This record belongs to a study of T cells in Graves' hyperthyroidism and ophthalmopathy. J gave up 3 bases and V 2 bases, and 10 bases lay outside the gene matches. CDR1 SGHAT and CDR2 FQNNGV come from the germline V gene. This CDR3 comprises 18 residues. TCR beta CDR3 regions were amplified from RNA. HTBI primers drove first-round RT-PCR of the TCR CDR3. From the multiplex PCR reads, TCRdb called clonotypes with MiXCR, one entry per CDR3 protein. The repertoire holds some 270,000 distinct CDR3 sequences, with roughly an eighth as singletons. Study observations and caveats: Model output signaled ophthalmopathy a median approximately six months ahead of onset. Blood also held most thyroid clonotypes expanded beyond 0.001.

The chain has TRBV11-2 and TRBJ2-2; 9 nucleotides line up with TRBD1. This clonotype was sampled from a woman in her 40s with Graves' hyperthyroidism. Sequenced input: blood. CDR3 protein: CASSLTVRTGDYTGELFF. CDR3 DNA sequence: TGTGCCAGCAGCTTAACGGTCCGGACAGGGGATTACACCGGGGAGCTGTTTTTT.